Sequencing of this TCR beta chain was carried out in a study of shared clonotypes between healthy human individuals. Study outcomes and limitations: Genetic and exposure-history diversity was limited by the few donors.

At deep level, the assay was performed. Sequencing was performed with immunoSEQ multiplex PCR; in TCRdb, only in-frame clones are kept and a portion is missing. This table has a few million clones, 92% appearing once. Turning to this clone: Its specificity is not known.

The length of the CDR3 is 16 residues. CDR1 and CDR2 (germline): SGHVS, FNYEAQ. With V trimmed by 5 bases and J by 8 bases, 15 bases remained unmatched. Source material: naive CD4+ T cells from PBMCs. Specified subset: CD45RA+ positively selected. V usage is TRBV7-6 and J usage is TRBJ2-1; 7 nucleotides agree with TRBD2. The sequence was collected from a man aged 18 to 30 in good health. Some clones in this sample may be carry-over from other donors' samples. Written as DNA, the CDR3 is TGTGCCAGCAGCCTGAAAAGGAGTGGGAGCGGGGATGAGCAGTTCTTC. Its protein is CASSLKRSGSGDEQFF.